The clone carrying this T cell receptor beta chain has just a few counts. This entry comes from a study of cytomegalovirus exposure and HLA in healthy donors. With 60 Vbeta and 13 Jbeta primers, the PCR was carried out. Sequencing used immunoSEQ multiplex PCR; TCRdb keeps in-frame clones, though not all of them. Here the sample spans 120,000 or so clones, roughly 17% being singletons. The CDR3 consists of 14 residues. The germline V gene has CDR1 SNHLY and CDR2 FYNNEI. With 8 bases clipped from V and 5 bases from J, the junction kept 9 bases outside the gene matches. The clonotype comes from a female donor in good health and CMV-seropositive. The specimen sequenced was PBMCs. The chain joins TRBV2 to TRBJ2-1; 7 bases are a match to TRBD2. In DNA, the CDR3 is TGTGCCAGCGGGAGCGGGAATGGTAACAATGAGCAGTTCTTC. This translates into CASGSGNGNNEQFF.